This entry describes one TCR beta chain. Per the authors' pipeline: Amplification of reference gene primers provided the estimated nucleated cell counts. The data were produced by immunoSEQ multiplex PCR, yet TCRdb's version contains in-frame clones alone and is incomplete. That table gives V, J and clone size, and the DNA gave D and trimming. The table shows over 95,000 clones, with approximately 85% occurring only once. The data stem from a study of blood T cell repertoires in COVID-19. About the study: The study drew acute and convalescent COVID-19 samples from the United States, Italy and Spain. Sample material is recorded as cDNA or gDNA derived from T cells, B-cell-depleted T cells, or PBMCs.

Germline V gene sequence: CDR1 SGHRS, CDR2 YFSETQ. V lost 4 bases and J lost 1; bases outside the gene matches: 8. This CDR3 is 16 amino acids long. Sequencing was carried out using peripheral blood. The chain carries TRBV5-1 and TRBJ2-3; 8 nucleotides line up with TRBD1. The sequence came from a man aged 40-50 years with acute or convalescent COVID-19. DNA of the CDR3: TGCGCCAGCAGCCCCCCCTCAGGGGGCGGCACAGATACGCAGTATTTT. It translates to CASSPPSGGGTDTQYF.